Described below is a single T cell receptor (beta chain) sequence and its context. Patients were excluded because of uncontrolled infection, other autoimmune disease, pregnancy or lactation. This entry belongs to a study of T cells in Graves' hyperthyroidism and ophthalmopathy. There are 13 residues in the CDR3. Trimming took off 1 base at V and 3 bases at J, with 6 bases between the two ends. CDR1 and CDR2 from the germline V gene are LGHDT and YNNKEL (reference sequence). The investigators amplified TCR beta CDR3 regions from RNA transcripts. The TCR CDR3 first-round RT-PCR relied on the HTBI primer set. TCRdb reprocessed the multiplex PCR reads via MiXCR and lists one record per CDR3 protein. Of 650,000 to 750,000 distinct CDR3 sequences listed, 14% are singletons.

Sequencing was done on a sample of blood. The TCR sequence derives from a woman under 30 with Graves' hyperthyroidism. J is TRBJ2-5 and V is TRBV3-1; unclear D gene. CDR3: CASSQVPEETQYF. The CDR3 DNA sequence: TGTGCCAGCAGCCAAGTCCCTGAAGAGACCCAGTACTTC.